This T cell receptor (beta chain) was profiled in a study of blood T cells in healthy people across ages. About this clonotype itself: Its specificity is not known.

This CDR3 region has 16 residues. Germline lookup yields CDR1 SQVTM and CDR2 ANQGSEA. Trimming at V came to 3 bases and at J to 4 bases, leaving 4 bases not matched to a gene. Researchers isolated at least 6.5 million PBMCs per sample. Study conclusions and caveats: Roughly linear age-related decline in beta diversity appeared, significant by age 40. The study found TCR beta diversity correlated strongly with naive T cell percentage.

The second PCR ran about 6 to 12 cycles with a sample-barcoded 5' primer and J-beta primers. MiXCR, applied by TCRdb to the 5' RACE reads, yields one record per CDR3 protein. The sample lists around 990,000 distinct CDR3 sequences; 30% to 40% were seen once. Specimen: blood. This TCR was recovered from a man aged 18 to 29 in good health. The genes are TRBV29-1 and TRBJ2-3, with TRBD2 matching 16 bases. The DNA of the CDR3 is TGCAGCGTTGACGGGACTAGCGGGGGGGCCCCAGATACGCAGTATTTT. Encoded protein: CSVDGTSGGAPDTQYF.